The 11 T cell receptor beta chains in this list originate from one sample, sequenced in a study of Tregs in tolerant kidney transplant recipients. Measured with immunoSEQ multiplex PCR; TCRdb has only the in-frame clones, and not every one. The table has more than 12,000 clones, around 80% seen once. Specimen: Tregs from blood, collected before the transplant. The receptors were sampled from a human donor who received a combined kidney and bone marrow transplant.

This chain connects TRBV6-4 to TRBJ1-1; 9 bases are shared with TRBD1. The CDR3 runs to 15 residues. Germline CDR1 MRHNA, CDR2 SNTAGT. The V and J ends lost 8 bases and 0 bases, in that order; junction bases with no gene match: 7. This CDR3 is CASRDRAFMNTEAFF. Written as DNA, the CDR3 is TGTGCCAGCCGGGACAGGGCTTTTATGAACACTGAAGCTTTCTTT.

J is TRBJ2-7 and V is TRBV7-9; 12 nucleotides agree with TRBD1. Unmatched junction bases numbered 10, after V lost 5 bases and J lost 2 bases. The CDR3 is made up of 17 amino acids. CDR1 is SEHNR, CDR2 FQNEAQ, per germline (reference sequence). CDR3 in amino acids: CASSRGTGGISAYEQYF. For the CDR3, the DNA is TGTGCCAGCAGCCGTGGGACAGGGGGCATTTCAGCCTACGAGCAGTACTTC.

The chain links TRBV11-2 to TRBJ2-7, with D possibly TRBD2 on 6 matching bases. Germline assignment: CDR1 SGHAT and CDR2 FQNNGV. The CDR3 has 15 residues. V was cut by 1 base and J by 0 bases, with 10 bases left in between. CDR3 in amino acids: CASSLVLGGSYEQYF. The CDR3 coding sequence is TGTGCCAGCAGCTTAGTTCTGGGGGGCTCCTACGAGCAGTACTTC. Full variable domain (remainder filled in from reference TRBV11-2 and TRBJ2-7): EAGVAQSPRYKIIEKRQSVAFWCNPISGHATLYWYQQILGQGPKLLIQFQNNGVVDDSQLPKDRFSAERLKGVDSTLKIQPAKLEDSAVYLCASSLVLGGSYEQYFGPGTRLTVT.

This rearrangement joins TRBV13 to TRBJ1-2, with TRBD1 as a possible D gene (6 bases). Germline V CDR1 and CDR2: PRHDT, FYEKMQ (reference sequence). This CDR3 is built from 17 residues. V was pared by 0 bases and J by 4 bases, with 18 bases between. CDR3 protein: CASSLGPPAQGPYGYTF. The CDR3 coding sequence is TGTGCCAGCAGCTTAGGCCCACCGGCACAGGGACCCTATGGCTACACCTTC.

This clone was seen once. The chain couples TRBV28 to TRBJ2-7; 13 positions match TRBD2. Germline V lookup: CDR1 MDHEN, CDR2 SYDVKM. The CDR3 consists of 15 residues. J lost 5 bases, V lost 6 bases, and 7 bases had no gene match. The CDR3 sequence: CASSSPGLAGHEQYF. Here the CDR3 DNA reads TGTGCCAGCAGCTCCCCGGGACTAGCGGGGCACGAGCAGTACTTC.

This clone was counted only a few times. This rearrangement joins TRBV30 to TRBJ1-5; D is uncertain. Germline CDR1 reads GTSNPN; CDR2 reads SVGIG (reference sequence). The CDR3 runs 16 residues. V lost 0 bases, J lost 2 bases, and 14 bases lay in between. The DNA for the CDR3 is TGTGCCTGGAGTGTACCTGAGGGAGGAGGCAATCAGCCCCAGCATTTT. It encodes CAWSVPEGGGNQPQHF. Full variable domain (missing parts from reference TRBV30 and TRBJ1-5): SQTIHQWPATLVQPVGSPLSLECTVEGTSNPNLYWYRQAAGRGLQLLFYSVGIGQISSEVPQNLSASRPQDRQFILSSKKLLLSDSGFYLCAWSVPEGGGNQPQHFGDGTRLSIL.

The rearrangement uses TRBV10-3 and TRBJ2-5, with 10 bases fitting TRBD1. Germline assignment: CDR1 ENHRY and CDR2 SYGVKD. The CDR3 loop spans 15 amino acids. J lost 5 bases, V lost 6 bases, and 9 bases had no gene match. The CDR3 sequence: CAISPATGGSETQYF. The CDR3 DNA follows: TGTGCCATCAGCCCCGCGACAGGGGGCAGCGAGACCCAGTACTTC.

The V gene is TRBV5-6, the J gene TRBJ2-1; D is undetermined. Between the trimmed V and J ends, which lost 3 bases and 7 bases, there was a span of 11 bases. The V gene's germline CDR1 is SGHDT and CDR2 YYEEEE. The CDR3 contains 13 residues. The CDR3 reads CASSSVRLNEQFF. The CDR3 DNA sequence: TGTGCCAGCAGCTCGGTACGCCTAAATGAGCAGTTCTTC. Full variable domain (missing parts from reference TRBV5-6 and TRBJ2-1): DAGVTQSPTHLIKTRGQQVTLRCSPKSGHDTVSWYQQALGQGPQFIFQYYEEEERQRGNFPDRFSGHQFPNYSSELNVNALLLGDSALYLCASSSVRLNEQFFGPGTRLTVL.

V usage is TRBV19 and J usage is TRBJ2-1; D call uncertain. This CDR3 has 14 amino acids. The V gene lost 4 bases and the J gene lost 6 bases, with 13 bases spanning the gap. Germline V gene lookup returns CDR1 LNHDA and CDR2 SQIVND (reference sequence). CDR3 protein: CASSTFHTSNEQFF. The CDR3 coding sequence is TGTGCCAGTAGTACATTCCACACCTCCAATGAGCAGTTCTTC.

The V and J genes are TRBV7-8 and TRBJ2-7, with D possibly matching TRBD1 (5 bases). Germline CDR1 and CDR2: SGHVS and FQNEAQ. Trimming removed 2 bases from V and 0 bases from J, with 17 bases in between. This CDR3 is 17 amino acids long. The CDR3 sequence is CASSLSVQTAISYEQYF. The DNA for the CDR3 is TGTGCCAGCAGCTTATCGGTGCAGACAGCAATCTCCTACGAGCAGTACTTC.

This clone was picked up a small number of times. CDR3 bases: TGTGCCAGCAGTTCGCCGACTAGCGGGAGGGAAGAGCAGTACTTC. It is translated as CASSSPTSGREEQYF. This chain joins TRBV27 and TRBJ2-7; 14 bases are a match to TRBD2. The trim removed 4 bases at V and 7 bases at J, leaving 6 bases unmatched. CDR3 length equals 15 residues. Germline lookup yields CDR1 MNHEY and CDR2 SMNVEV (reference sequence).